This T cell receptor beta chain emerged from a study of vaccination effects on CD4 cells after COVID-19. The CDR3 consists of 12 residues. The ends were cut back, 2 bases at V and 9 bases at J, with 8 bases in the middle. Ahead of sequencing, the ViraFEST assay grew antigen-specific CD4+ T cells using viral peptide pools. Isolating CD4+ T cells followed more than eight days of culture. This table comes from immunoSEQ multiplex PCR, and its TCRdb copy is limited to in-frame clones, with some not included. This table has about 79,000 clones, approximately 81% appearing once. On this clone itself: Its specificity is unknown.

The rearrangement links TRBV12-3 or TRBV12-4 to TRBJ1-5; D is ambiguous. The TCR was taken from a human donor who received a COVID-19 vaccine. The material sequenced was CD4+ T cells from PBMCs cultured with HCoV-229E spike peptides, taken before COVID-19 vaccination. The CDR3 DNA sequence: TGTGCCAGCAGTTTAAGGAGGGCGCCCCAGCATTTT. Translation: CASSLRRAPQHF.